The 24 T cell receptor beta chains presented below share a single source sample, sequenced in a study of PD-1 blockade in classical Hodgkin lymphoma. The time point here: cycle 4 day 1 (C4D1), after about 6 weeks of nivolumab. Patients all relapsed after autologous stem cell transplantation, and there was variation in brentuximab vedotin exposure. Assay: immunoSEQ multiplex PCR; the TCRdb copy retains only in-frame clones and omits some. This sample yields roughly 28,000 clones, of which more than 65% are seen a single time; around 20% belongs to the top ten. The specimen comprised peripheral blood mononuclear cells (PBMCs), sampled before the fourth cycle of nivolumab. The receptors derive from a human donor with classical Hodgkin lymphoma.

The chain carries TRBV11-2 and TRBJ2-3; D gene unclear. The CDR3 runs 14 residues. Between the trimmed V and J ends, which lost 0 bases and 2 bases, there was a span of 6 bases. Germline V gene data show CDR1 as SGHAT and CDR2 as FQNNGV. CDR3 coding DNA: TGTGCCAGCAGCTTAGATCAGATCACAGATACGCAGTATTTT. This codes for CASSLDQITDTQYF.

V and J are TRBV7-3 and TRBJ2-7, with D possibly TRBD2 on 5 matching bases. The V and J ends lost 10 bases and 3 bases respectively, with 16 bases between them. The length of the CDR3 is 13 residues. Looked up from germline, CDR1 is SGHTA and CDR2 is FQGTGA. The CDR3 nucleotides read TGTGCCACATCCCCCGGGATTATCTACGAGCAGTACTTC. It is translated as CATSPGIIYEQYF.

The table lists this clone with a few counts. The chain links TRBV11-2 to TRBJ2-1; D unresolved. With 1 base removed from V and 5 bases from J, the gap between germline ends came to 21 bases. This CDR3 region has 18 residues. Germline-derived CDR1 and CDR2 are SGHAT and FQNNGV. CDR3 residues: CASSLGLWAVPTNNEQFF. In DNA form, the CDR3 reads TGTGCCAGCAGCTTAGGGTTATGGGCGGTCCCTACAAACAATGAGCAGTTCTTC.

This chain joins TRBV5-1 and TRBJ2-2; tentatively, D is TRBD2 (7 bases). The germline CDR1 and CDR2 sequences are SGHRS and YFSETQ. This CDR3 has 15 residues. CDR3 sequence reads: CAPYGGPFVTGELFF. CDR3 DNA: TGCGCTCCTTACGGGGGGCCCTTTGTTACCGGGGAGCTGTTTTTT.

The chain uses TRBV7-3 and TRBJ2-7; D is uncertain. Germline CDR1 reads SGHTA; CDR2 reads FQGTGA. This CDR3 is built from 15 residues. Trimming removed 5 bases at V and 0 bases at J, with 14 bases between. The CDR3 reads CASSLEVADSYEQYF. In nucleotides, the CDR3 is TGTGCCAGCAGCCTCGAGGTCGCTGACTCCTACGAGCAGTACTTC.

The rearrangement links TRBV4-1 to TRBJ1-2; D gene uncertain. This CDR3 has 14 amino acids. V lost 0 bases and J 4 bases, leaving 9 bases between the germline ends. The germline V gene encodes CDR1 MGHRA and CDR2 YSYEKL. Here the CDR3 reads CASSQDIGPYGYTF. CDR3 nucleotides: TGCGCCAGCAGCCAAGATATCGGCCCCTATGGCTACACCTTC.

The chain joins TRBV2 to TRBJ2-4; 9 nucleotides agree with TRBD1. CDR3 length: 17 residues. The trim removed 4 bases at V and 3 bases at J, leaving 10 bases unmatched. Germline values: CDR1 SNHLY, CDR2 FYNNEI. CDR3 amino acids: CASSGQGVAGDKNIQYF. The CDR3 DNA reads TGTGCCAGCAGTGGACAGGGGGTCGCAGGAGACAAAAACATTCAGTACTTC.

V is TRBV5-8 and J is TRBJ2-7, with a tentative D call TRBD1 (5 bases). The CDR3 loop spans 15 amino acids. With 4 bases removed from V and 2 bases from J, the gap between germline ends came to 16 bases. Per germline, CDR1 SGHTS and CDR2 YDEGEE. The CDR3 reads CASSRAQGLTYEQYF. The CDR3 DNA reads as TGTGCCAGCAGCCGAGCTCAGGGCTTGACCTACGAGCAGTACTTC.

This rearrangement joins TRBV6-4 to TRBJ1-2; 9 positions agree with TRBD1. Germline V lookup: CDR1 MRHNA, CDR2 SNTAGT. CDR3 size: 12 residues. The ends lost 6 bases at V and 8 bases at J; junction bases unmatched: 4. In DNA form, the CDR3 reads TGTGCCAGCAGCCGACAGGGGGAAGGCTACACCTTC. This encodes CASSRQGEGYTF.

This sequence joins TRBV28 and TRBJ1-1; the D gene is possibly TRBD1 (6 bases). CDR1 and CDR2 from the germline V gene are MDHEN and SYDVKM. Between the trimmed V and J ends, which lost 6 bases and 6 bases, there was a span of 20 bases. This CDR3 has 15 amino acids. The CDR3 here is CASSTGGAQGAEAFF. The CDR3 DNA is TGTGCCAGCAGCACCGGGGGGGCCCAGGGCGCTGAAGCTTTCTTT.

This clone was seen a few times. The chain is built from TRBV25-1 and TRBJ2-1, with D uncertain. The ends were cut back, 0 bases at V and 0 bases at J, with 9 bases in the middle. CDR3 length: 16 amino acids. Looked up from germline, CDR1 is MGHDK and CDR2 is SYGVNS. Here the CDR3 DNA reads TGTGCCAGCAGTGAATATTTACAGAACTCCTACAATGAGCAGTTCTTC. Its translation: CASSEYLQNSYNEQFF.

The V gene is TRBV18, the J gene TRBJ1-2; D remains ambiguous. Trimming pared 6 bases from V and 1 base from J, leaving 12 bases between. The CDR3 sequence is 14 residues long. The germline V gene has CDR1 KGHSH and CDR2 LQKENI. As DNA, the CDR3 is TGTGCCAGCTCCGAGAGCAACATTAACTATGGCTACACCTTC. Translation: CASSESNINYGYTF. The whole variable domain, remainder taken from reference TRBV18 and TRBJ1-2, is NAGVMQNPRHLVRRRGQEARLRCSPMKGHSHVYWYRQLPEEGLKFMVYLQKENIIDESGMPKERFSAEFPKEGPSILRIQQVVRGDSAAYFCASSESNINYGYTFGSGTRLTVV.

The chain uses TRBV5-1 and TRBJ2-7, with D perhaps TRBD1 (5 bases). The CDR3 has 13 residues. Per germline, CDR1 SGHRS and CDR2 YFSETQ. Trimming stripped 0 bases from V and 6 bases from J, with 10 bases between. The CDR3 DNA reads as TGCGCCAGCAGCTTGGGACAGAGGATCGAGCAGTACTTC. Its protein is CASSLGQRIEQYF.

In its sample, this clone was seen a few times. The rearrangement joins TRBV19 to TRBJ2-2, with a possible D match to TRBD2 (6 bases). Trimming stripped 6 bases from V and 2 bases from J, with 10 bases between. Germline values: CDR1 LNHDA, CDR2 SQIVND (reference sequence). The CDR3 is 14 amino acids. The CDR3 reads CASRGRRNTGELFF. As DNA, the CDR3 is TGTGCCAGTAGGGGGAGGCGAAACACCGGGGAGCTGTTTTTT.

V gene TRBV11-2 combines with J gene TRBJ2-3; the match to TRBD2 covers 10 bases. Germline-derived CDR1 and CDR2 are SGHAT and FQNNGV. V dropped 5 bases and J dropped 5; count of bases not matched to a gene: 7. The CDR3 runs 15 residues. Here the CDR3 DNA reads TGTGCCAGCAGCAACAGCGGGGGGGCCCTAGATACGCAGTATTTT. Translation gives CASSNSGGALDTQYF.

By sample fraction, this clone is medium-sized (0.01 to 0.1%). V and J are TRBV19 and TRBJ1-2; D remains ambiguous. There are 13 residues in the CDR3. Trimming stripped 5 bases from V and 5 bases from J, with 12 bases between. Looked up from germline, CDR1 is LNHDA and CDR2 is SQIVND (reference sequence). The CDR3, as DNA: TGTGCCAGTAGTGTGGCGGTGGAATATGGCTACACCTTC. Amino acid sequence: CASSVAVEYGYTF. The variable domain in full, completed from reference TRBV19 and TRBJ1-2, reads DGGITQSPKYLFRKEGQNVTLSCEQNLNHDAMYWYRQDPGQGLRLIYYSQIVNDFQKGDIAEGYSVSREKKESFPLTVTSAQKNPTAFYLCASSVAVEYGYTFGSGTRLTVV.

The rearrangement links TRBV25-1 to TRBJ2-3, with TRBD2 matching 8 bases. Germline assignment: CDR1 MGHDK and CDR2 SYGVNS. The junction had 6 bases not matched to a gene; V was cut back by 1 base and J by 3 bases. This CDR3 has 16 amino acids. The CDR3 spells CASSESGGGRTDTQYF. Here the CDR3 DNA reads TGTGCCAGCAGTGAATCGGGGGGGGGACGAACAGATACGCAGTATTTT.

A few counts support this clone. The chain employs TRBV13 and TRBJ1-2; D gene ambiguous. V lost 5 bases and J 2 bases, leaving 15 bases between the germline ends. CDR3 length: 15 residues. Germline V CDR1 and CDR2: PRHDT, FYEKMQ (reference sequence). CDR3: CASSQPSHRNYGYTF. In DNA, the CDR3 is TGTGCCAGCAGCCAACCCTCTCATAGAAACTATGGCTACACCTTC.

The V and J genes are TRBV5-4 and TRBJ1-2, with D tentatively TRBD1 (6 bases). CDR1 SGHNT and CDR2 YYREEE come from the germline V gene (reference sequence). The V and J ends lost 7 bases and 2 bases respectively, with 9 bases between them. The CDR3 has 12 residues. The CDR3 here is CASRQENYGYTF. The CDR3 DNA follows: TGTGCCAGCCGACAGGAGAACTATGGCTACACCTTC.

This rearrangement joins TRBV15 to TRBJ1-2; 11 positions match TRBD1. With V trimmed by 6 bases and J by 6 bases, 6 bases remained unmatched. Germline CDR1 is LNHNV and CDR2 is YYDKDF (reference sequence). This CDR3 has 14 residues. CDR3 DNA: TGTGCCACCAGGAACCGGGACAGGGGGGATGGCTACACCTTC. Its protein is CATRNRDRGDGYTF.

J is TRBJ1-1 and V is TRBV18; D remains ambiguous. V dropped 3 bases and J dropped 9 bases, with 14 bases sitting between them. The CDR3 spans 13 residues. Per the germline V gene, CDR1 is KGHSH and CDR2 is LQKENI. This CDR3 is CASSPNTGSQAFF. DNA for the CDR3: TGTGCCAGCTCACCCAATACGGGGAGCCAAGCTTTCTTT.

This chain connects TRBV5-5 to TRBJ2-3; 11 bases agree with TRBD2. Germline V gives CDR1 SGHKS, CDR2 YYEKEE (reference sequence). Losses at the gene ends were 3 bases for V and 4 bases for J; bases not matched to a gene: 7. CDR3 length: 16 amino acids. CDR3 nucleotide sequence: TGTGCCAGCAGCTGGATGATAGCGGGGGGGCCAGATACGCAGTATTTT. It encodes CASSWMIAGGPDTQYF.

CDR3 in amino acids: CASSSPVAGGRDTQYF. Written as DNA, the CDR3 is TGTGCCAGCAGCTCCCCCGTAGCGGGGGGGAGAGATACGCAGTATTTT. The V gene is TRBV13, the J gene TRBJ2-3; 11 bases are shared with TRBD2. J gave up 5 bases and V 4 bases, and 8 bases lay outside the gene matches. The CDR3 is made up of 16 amino acids. From germline, CDR1 is PRHDT and CDR2 FYEKMQ (reference sequence).

The CDR3: CASSYKGSLNNQPQHF. In DNA, the CDR3 is TGTGCCAGCAGCTACAAGGGCAGCCTAAACAATCAGCCCCAGCATTTT. V is TRBV13 and J is TRBJ1-5, with D hard to call. From germline, CDR1 is PRHDT and CDR2 FYEKMQ (reference sequence). V shed 4 bases and J shed 3 bases, with 16 bases lying between them. This CDR3 is built from 16 residues.